Listed here are 4 T cell receptor beta chains from one sample, sequenced in a study of blood T cell repertoires in COVID-19. The protocol was immunoSEQ multiplex PCR, while the TCRdb copy is restricted to in-frame clones and leaves out a portion. The sample yields some 250,000 clones, approximately 78% seen once. What was sequenced was peripheral blood. These receptors were taken from a woman aged 55-70 years with active or convalescent COVID-19.

CDR3 residues: CASSFYGQGSAKNIQYF. The CDR3 DNA reads as TGTGCCAGCAGTTTTTACGGGCAGGGAAGCGCCAAAAACATTCAGTACTTC. V is TRBV28 and J is TRBJ2-4; D possibly corresponds to TRBD1 (5 bases). The germline V gene encodes CDR1 MDHEN and CDR2 SYDVKM. The V and J ends lost 3 bases and 1 base respectively, with 16 bases between them. This CDR3 spans 17 amino acids.

The V and J genes are TRBV7-9 and TRBJ1-2, with D perhaps TRBD1 (5 bases). This CDR3 is 14 amino acids long. V lost 5 bases and J 6 bases, leaving 16 bases between the germline ends. The germline gives CDR1 SEHNR, CDR2 FQNEAQ (reference sequence). The CDR3 protein is CASSPRGGGDGYTF. The CDR3, as DNA: TGTGCCAGCAGCCCCCGCGGAGGAGGGGATGGCTACACCTTC.

The chain recombines TRBV7-6 with TRBJ1-1; the D gene is possibly TRBD1 (5 bases). CDR3 size: 12 residues. CDR1 and CDR2 from the germline V gene are SGHVS and FNYEAQ. The V end lost 5 bases, the J end lost 8 bases, and 12 bases lay between the germline ends. CDR3 sequence (DNA): TGTGCCAGCAGCCCCCGGGAGGGGGAAGCTTTCTTT. Encoded protein: CASSPREGEAFF.

The J gene is TRBJ1-2, the V gene TRBV5-4; D remains ambiguous. CDR1 and CDR2 from the germline V gene are SGHNT and YYREEE (reference sequence). The CDR3 spans 12 residues. The V end was cut by 4 bases, the J end by 4 bases, with 8 bases between. The CDR3 DNA follows: TGTGCCAGCAGCCCAGTCAGCTATGGCTACACCTTC. Its protein product is CASSPVSYGYTF.